Each of the 3 T cell receptor beta chains below was sequenced from the same sample in a study of glioma-infiltrating T cells. The iRepertoire nested amplicon-rescue multiplex PCR amplified TCR alpha and beta CDR3s from RNA. TCRdb re-derived calls from the multiplex PCR reads in MiXCR, one entry per CDR3 protein. The profile shows 95,000 to 150,000 distinct CDR3 sequences, approximately 25% of them singletons. Input material: glioma tissue, nonneoplastic brain tissue, or PBMCs (not recorded which). The receptor set was obtained from a human donor with low-grade glioma or glioblastoma, undergoing nonglioma brain surgery, or in good health (not recorded which).

Of note for this clonotype: Because it lacks the conserved phenylalanine or tryptophan at the end, this CDR3 is likely a read error. This chain joins TRBV4-1 and TRBJ2-2; D gene ambiguous. The CDR3 is 16 residues long. The V gene's germline CDR1 is MGHRA and CDR2 YSYEKL. Trimming pared 1 base from V and 5 bases from J, leaving 14 bases between. The CDR3 reads CASSQGRRTMTGELFS. In DNA form, the CDR3 reads TGCGCCAGCAGCCAAGGCAGGAGAACTATGACCGGGGAGCTGTTTTCT.

Concerning this clonotype: A much larger clonotype is one base distant, so this may be a read error. The J gene is TRBJ2-1, the V gene TRBV14; 8 nucleotides align to TRBD2. The CDR3 is made up of 17 amino acids. From germline, CDR1 is SGHDN and CDR2 FVKESK. Here the CDR3 reads CASIQERGGGPYNEQFF. As DNA, the CDR3 is TGTGCCAGCATCCAAGAACGGGGGGGAGGGCCCTACAATGAGCAGTTCTTC.

This clonotype was found many times. The chain carries TRBV7-6 and TRBJ2-3; D is undetermined. CDR1 is SGHVS and CDR2 is FNYEAQ in the germline V gene. The ends were cut back, 4 bases at V and 7 bases at J, with 12 bases in the middle. This CDR3 spans 13 amino acids. CDR3 sequence: CASSSDQRNTQYF. The DNA for the CDR3 is TGTGCCAGCAGCTCCGACCAAAGAAATACGCAGTATTTT.